These T cell receptor beta chains were read from a single sample in a study of blood T cell repertoires in COVID-19. Measured with immunoSEQ multiplex PCR; TCRdb has only the in-frame clones, and not every one. The sample has 200,000 to 250,000 clones, about four fifths seen once. Material for sequencing was peripheral blood. These receptors all come from a woman older than 75 with COVID-19, enrolled during active disease. Each CDR3 is given with its conserved first and last residue. The D gene is left open where the match is weak. Clone size is stated in some rows and not others, as once, few, many or a class when expanded.

D gene	clone size	V gene	J gene	CDR3 DNA	CDR3 protein
TRBD1	NA	TRBV9	TRBJ1-2	TGTGCCAGCAGCGTCGCAGGGGGCTATGGCTACACCTTC	CASSVAGGYGYTF
NA	NA	TRBV5-1	TRBJ1-1	TGCGCCAGCAGCGTAACAGGGACACCCGGTGAAGCTTTCTTT	CASSVTGTPGEAFF
NA	NA	TRBV7-9	TRBJ2-5	TGTGCCAGCAGCTTAGCGCCAGAAGAGACCCAGTACTTC	CASSLAPEETQYF
NA	NA	TRBV3-1/TRBV3-2	TRBJ1-3	TGTGCCAGCAGCCACGCTCTGGGCAGCGGAAACACCATATATTTT	CASSHALGSGNTIYF
NA	NA	TRBV5-6	TRBJ1-4	TGTGCCAGCAGCTTCCGACAGGAGTTGCCTAATGAAAAACTGTTTTTT	CASSFRQELPNEKLFF
NA	NA	TRBV6-5	TRBJ1-2	TGTGCCAGCAGTTACCCACGGGGGGGCTATGGCTACACCTTC	CASSYPRGGYGYTF
NA	NA	TRBV28	TRBJ2-7	TGTGCCAGCAGTGGCCTAGTCTACGAGCAGTACTTC	CASSGLVYEQYF
NA	once	TRBV19	TRBJ1-6	TGTGCCAGTAGTGTCGGAGGGAATTCACCCCTCCACTTT	CASSVGGNSPLHF
NA	NA	TRBV7-9	TRBJ2-2	TGTGCCAGCAGCTTAGGAAGCCAGGTCGGGGAGCTGTTTTTT	CASSLGSQVGELFF
NA	many	TRBV5-1	TRBJ1-3	TGCGCCAGCAGTTCCACTGACAGGCTCGCCAGTGGAAACACCATATATTTT	CASSSTDRLASGNTIYF
TRBD1	NA	TRBV7-9	TRBJ1-2	TGTGCCAGCAGCTACGCCGGGACAGGGGGTTTTGATCGCTACACCTTC	CASSYAGTGGFDRYTF
TRBD2	once	TRBV6-5	TRBJ2-7	TGTGCCAGCAGACAAGCGGGGAGGGTGTCCTACGAGCAGTACTTC	CASRQAGRVSYEQYF
NA	NA	TRBV6-5	TRBJ1-1	TGTGCCAGCAGCCCAACTAGAGGGTCTTACTCTGAAGCTTTCTTT	CASSPTRGSYSEAFF
TRBD2	NA	TRBV4-2	TRBJ2-6	TGTGCCAGCAGCCAAGATGGTGGGGGGGTGGTCGCTGGGGCCAACGTCCTGACTTTC	CASSQDGGGVVAGANVLTF
TRBD2	NA	TRBV5-1	TRBJ2-1	TGCGCCAGCAGCTTGGGGGGGACTAGCGCCTACAATGAGCAGTTCTTC	CASSLGGTSAYNEQFF
NA	NA	TRBV5-1	TRBJ2-1	TGCGCCAGCAGCTTGGATCAGGAATACAATGAGCAGTTCTTC	CASSLDQEYNEQFF
NA	few	TRBV7-8	TRBJ1-5	TGTGCCAGCAGCGTGGCCGGACTGGACCAGCATTTT	CASSVAGLDQHF
TRBD1	NA	TRBV5-1	TRBJ2-2	TGCGCCAGCAGCCGGGACAGGGGAGTCACCGGGGAGCTGTTTTTT	CASSRDRGVTGELFF
NA	NA	TRBV9	TRBJ1-6	TGTGCCAGCAGCGAACAGGGTACCTATAATTCACCCCTCCACTTT	CASSEQGTYNSPLHF
NA	few	TRBV27	TRBJ1-6	TGTGCCAGCAGTTCTCCTCCGGGACCCCTCCACTTT	CASSSPPGPLHF
NA	NA	TRBV19	TRBJ2-5	TGTGCCAGTAGTAAGGTTGCAGCGGAACCTCGGGAGACCCAGTACTTC	CASSKVAAEPRETQYF
NA	once	TRBV27	TRBJ1-6	TGTGCCAGCAGTCTCCTCCCACAAGCCTATAATTCACCCCTCCACTTT	CASSLLPQAYNSPLHF
TRBD1	NA	TRBV7-8	TRBJ1-4	TGTGCCAGCAGCCACACAGGGGGCGTCGTTGAAAAACTGTTTTTT	CASSHTGGVVEKLFF
NA	NA	TRBV6-6	TRBJ1-2	TGTGCCAGCAGCGATGTTCAGGGCTATGGCTACACCTTC	CASSDVQGYGYTF
NA	few	TRBV11-3	TRBJ2-7	TGTGCCAGCAGCTTATTACCAGGCCAGGAGCAGTACTTC	CASSLLPGQEQYF
TRBD2	NA	TRBV5-4	TRBJ2-1	TGTGCCAGCAGCCCCCTTCGACTAGCGGGGTACAATGAGCAGTTCTTC	CASSPLRLAGYNEQFF
TRBD1	NA	TRBV7-6	TRBJ1-6	TGTGCCAGCAGCGTGACAGGGGGTAGTAATTCACCCCTCCACTTT	CASSVTGGSNSPLHF
TRBD1	NA	TRBV6-5	TRBJ2-3	TGTGCCAGCAGTTACTCGATAGGGGGCAGCACAGATACGCAGTATTTT	CASSYSIGGSTDTQYF
NA	NA	TRBV10-3	TRBJ2-7	TGTGCCATCTCTGCGGGCGCCTACGAGCAGTACTTC	CAISAGAYEQYF
TRBD1	NA	TRBV5-5	TRBJ1-2	TGTGCCAGCAGCTTCAAAACGACAGGGGATGAAGGCTACACCTTC	CASSFKTTGDEGYTF
TRBD1	NA	TRBV28	TRBJ1-2	TGTGCCAGCAGTCCCATGACAGGGGTCCCCTATGGCTACACCTTC	CASSPMTGVPYGYTF
NA	NA	TRBV13	TRBJ2-3	TGTGCCAGCAGCTTAGCCGGCACAGATACGCAGTATTTT	CASSLAGTDTQYF
NA	few	TRBV19	TRBJ1-6	TGTGCCAGTAGTATTGGACTCCTTAATTCACCCCTCCACTTT	CASSIGLLNSPLHF
NA	NA	TRBV5-1	TRBJ1-3	TGCGCCAGCAGCTTGGCCGACAGGCTCTCTGGAAACACCATATATTTT	CASSLADRLSGNTIYF
NA	NA	TRBV19	TRBJ1-1	TGTGCCAGTAGTTCTCGACAGACGTCAGTAGCTGAAGCTTTCTTT	CASSSRQTSVAEAFF
NA	NA	TRBV9	TRBJ2-1	TGTGCCAGCAGCGTAGCTACGGGTAATGAGCAGTTCTTC	CASSVATGNEQFF
NA	NA	TRBV3-1/TRBV3-2	TRBJ1-5	TGTGCCAGCAGCCGGCGGGGTCAGCCCCAGCATTTT	CASSRRGQPQHF
NA	NA	TRBV3-1/TRBV3-2	TRBJ1-5	TGTGCCAGCAGCCAAGACAGGGTGGTTCAGCCCCAGCATTTT	CASSQDRVVQPQHF
TRBD1	NA	TRBV14	TRBJ1-3	TGTGCCAGCAGCCTCCTAGGGTGGAGGGGGCGAGTCTGGCCTGGAAACACCATATATTTT	CASSLLGWRGRVWPGNTIYF
NA	once	TRBV5-4	TRBJ1-6	TGTGCCAGCAGCTTGGAGGAGGGTTATAATTCACCCCTCCACTTT	CASSLEEGYNSPLHF
NA	once	TRBV7-3	TRBJ1-1	TGTGCCAGCAGCTTAACACAGAACACTGAAGCTTTCTTT	CASSLTQNTEAFF
NA	NA	TRBV10-1	TRBJ2-3	TGCGCCAGCAGTGAAATGGGGCAGAAAGATACGCAGTATTTT	CASSEMGQKDTQYF
TRBD1	NA	TRBV3-1/TRBV3-2	TRBJ1-4	TGTGCCAGCAGCCCGGACCCACAGGGGGCGCGTGAAAAACTGTTTTTT	CASSPDPQGAREKLFF
NA	NA	TRBV6-5	TRBJ1-1	TGTGCCAGCAGTTACTCGAGGGACACTGAAGCTTTCTTT	CASSYSRDTEAFF
NA	NA	TRBV27	TRBJ2-6	TGTGCCAGCACCATCTCTGGGGCCAACGTCCTGACTTTC	CASTISGANVLTF
TRBD1	NA	TRBV4-1	TRBJ1-5	TGCGCCAGCAGCGAGGGACAGGGGATTTACAATCAGCCCCAGCATTTT	CASSEGQGIYNQPQHF
NA	NA	TRBV6-6	TRBJ1-3	TGTGCCAGCAGGGGGGCAGTCGAGGGGGGAAACACCATATATTTT	CASRGAVEGGNTIYF
TRBD2	NA	TRBV18	TRBJ2-3	TGTGCCAGCTCCCAGACTAGCGGGAGTACAGATACGCAGTATTTT	CASSQTSGSTDTQYF
TRBD2	once	TRBV3-1/TRBV3-2	TRBJ2-7	TGTGCCAGCAGCCAAGTCCACCTGGGACTAGCGGGGACTTACGAGCAGTACTTC	CASSQVHLGLAGTYEQYF
NA	NA	TRBV7-7	TRBJ1-1	TGTGCTAGCAGCCCCTGGAGAGGGAGTAGCGCTGAAGCTTTCTTT	CASSPWRGSSAEAFF
TRBD1	NA	TRBV4-1	TRBJ1-1	TGCGCCAGCAGCCTCAGGGGGCAGGAAGCTTTCTTT	CASSLRGQEAFF
NA	NA	TRBV27	TRBJ1-5	TGTGCCAGCAGTTTTATGGGGGGATGGAATCAGCCCCAGCATTTT	CASSFMGGWNQPQHF
NA	NA	TRBV7-9	TRBJ2-2	TGTGCCAGCAGCTTAGGCGCGGCCGACACCGGGGAGCTGTTTTTT	CASSLGAADTGELFF